This T cell receptor (beta chain) stems from a study of blood T cell repertoires in COVID-19. About the research overall: Acute-phase and convalescent COVID-19 samples originated in the United States, Italy and Spain.

The CDR3 contains 13 residues. Per the germline V gene, CDR1 is MNHEY and CDR2 is SVGAGI. The V gene lost 2 bases and the J gene lost 5 bases, with 9 bases spanning the gap. Sequencing was performed with immunoSEQ multiplex PCR; in TCRdb, only in-frame clones are kept and a portion is missing. The repertoire holds some 120,000 clones, with roughly nine tenths as singletons. The sample consisted of peripheral blood. V and J are TRBV6-5 and TRBJ1-1, with D perhaps TRBD1 (6 bases). This clonotype was sampled from a man in his sixties with COVID-19, enrolled during active disease. Here the CDR3 reads CASSYRTVTEAFF. As DNA, the CDR3 is TGTGCCAGCAGTTACCGGACAGTGACTGAAGCTTTCTTT.